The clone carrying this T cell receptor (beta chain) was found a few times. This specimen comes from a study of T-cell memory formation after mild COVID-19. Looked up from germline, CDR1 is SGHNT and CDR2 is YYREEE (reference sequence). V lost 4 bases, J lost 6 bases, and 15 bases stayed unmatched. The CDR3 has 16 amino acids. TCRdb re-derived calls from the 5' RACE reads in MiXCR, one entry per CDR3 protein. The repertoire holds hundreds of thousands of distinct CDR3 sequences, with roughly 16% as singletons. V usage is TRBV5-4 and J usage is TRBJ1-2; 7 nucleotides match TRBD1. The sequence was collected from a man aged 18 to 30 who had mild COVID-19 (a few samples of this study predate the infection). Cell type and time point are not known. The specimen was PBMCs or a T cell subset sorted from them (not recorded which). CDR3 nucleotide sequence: TGTGCCAGCAGCACGATGTGGAACAGGGGCTGCGATGGCTACACCTTC. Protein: CASSTMWNRGCDGYTF.